Included here is one T cell receptor (beta chain) sequence, with context. The data were taken from a study of blood T cell repertoires in COVID-19. Study information: Sites in the United States, Italy and Spain provided acute and convalescent COVID-19 samples. PBMCs, B-cell-depleted T cells, or T cells were the source of the cDNA or gDNA that made up the material.

This CDR3 spans 15 amino acids. Germline V gene lookup returns CDR1 MNHEY and CDR2 SVGAGI. V was pared by 6 bases and J by 5 bases, with 11 bases of the junction left unmatched. In the original workflow: Researchers report that nucleated cell counts were estimated from reference gene primer amplification. Clones were read by immunoSEQ multiplex PCR, and TCRdb kept only the in-frame ones, dropping some. V, J and clone size were drawn from that table, and D and trimming were deduced from the DNA. This sample has about 130,000 clones, with more than 75% found just once. The chain uses TRBV6-5 and TRBJ2-5, with 8 positions matching TRBD2. The sequenced material came from peripheral blood. This clonotype originated in an older woman with acute or convalescent COVID-19. The CDR3 DNA reads TGTGCCAGCAGGTCTTTGCGGGGGGAATATGAGACCCAGTACTTC. Amino acid sequence: CASRSLRGEYETQYF.